The rows below give T cell receptor beta chains drawn from one sample of a study of T and B cells in COVID-19 patients. Each CDR3 protein gets one entry after TCRdb re-called the multiplex PCR reads with MiXCR. The sample holds 700 to 950 distinct CDR3 sequences, roughly 30% seen once. The sequencing input was blood. Every receptor here comes from a human donor with active COVID-19. The CDR3 runs from the conserved cysteine through the conserved F or W. The D gene is left open where the match is weak. Clone size is shown for a subset of rows, as once, few, many or a class of expanded clone.

V gene	clone size	D gene	J gene	CDR3 protein	CDR3 DNA
TRBV6-4	once	TRBD2	TRBJ2-2	CASTIAGPSSGGGRTGEPFF	TGTGCCAGCACTATCGCTGGGCCATCTAGCGGGGGGGGCCGGACCGGGGAGCCGTTTTTT
TRBV5-5	medium-sized	TRBD1	TRBJ1-3	CASSVGQEFSGNTIYF	TGTGCCAGCAGCGTGGGACAGGAATTCTCTGGAAACACCATATATTTT
TRBV5-5	once	TRBD1	TRBJ2-3	CASSFGVAGGRVDTQYF	TGTGCCAGCAGCTTCGGGGTGGCAGGGGGCCGGGTGGATACGCAGTATTTT
TRBV6-5	large	TRBD2	TRBJ2-5	CASRRLSGSGETQYF	TGTGCCAGCAGACGCCTAAGCGGGAGTGGAGAGACCCAGTACTTC
TRBV20-1	medium-sized	TRBD2	TRBJ2-2	CSARVPLSGNWTNTGELFF	TGCAGTGCTAGAGTCCCCCTTAGCGGGAACTGGACGAACACCGGGGAGCTGTTTTTT
TRBV25-1	few	.	TRBJ2-3	CASSASPRRLPSLRTTDTQYF	TGTGCCAGCAGTGCCTCCCCTCGGAGGTTGCCCTCACTACGAACCACAGATACGCAGTATTTT
TRBV6-5	medium-sized	TRBD1	TRBJ1-5	CASSRRDSKDQPQHF	TGTGCCAGCAGCCGCCGGGACAGTAAGGATCAGCCCCAGCATTTT
TRBV11-2	.	.	TRBJ2-5	CASSPFTFLRGRAETQYF	TGTGCCAGCAGCCCGTTCACTTTTCTGAGGGGGAGAGCGGAGACCCAGTACTTC
TRBV21-1	.	.	TRBJ2-5	CASSKEVGEETQYF	TGTGCCAGCAGCAAAGAAGTGGGAGAAGAGACCCAGTACTTC
TRBV29-1	large	.	TRBJ1-3	CSVAGTPGTIYF	TGCAGCGTAGCCGGGACACCGGGCACCATATATTTT
TRBV13	.	.	TRBJ2-1	CASRELVYSRVGYNEQFF	TGTGCCAGCAGAGAGTTGGTGTACAGCAGGGTAGGTTACAATGAGCAGTTCTTC
TRBV5-5	once	TRBD1	TRBJ2-1	CASSLGTGVHTSYNEQFF	TGTGCCAGCAGCTTGGGTACAGGGGTTCACACATCCTACAATGAGCAGTTCTTC